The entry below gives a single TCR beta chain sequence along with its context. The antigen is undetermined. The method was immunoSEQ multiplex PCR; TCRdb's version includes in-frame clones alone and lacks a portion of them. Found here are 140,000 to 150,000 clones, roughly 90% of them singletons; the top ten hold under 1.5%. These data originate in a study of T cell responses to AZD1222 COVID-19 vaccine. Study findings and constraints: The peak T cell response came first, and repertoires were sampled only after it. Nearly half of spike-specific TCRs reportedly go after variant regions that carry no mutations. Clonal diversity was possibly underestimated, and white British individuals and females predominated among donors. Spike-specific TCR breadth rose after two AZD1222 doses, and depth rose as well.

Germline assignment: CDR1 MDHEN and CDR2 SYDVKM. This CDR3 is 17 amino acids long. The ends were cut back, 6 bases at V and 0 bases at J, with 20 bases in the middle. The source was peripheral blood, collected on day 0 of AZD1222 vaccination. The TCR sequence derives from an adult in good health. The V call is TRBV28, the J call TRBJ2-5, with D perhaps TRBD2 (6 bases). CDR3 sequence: CASRPGLQVPHQETQYF. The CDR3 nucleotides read TGTGCCAGCAGGCCGGGACTTCAGGTGCCTCACCAAGAGACCCAGTACTTC.